Listed below are T cell receptor beta chains from one sample, sequenced in a study of cytomegalovirus exposure and HLA in healthy donors. Clones were sequenced by immunoSEQ multiplex PCR, and TCRdb holds only the in-frame ones, with some missing. The table lists 150,000 to 200,000 clones, roughly 72% of them singletons. Input material: PBMCs. The receptors shown here come from a man aged 35 to 55 in good health and CMV-seropositive. CDR3s include the opening cysteine and the closing phenylalanine or tryptophan. D genes are given only for firm matches. Where a row states a size, it is once, few, many or the class of an expanded clone; other rows omit it.

D gene: TRBD1
clone size: few
V gene: TRBV18
J gene: TRBJ2-3
CDR3 protein: CASSPKRQGADTQYF
CDR3 DNA: TGTGCCAGCTCACCAAAACGCCAGGGGGCAGATACGCAGTATTTT

D gene: TRBD1
clone size: .
V gene: TRBV6-4
J gene: TRBJ1-1
CDR3 protein: CARDRGRDEAFF
CDR3 DNA: TGTGCCAGGGACAGGGGGCGCGATGAAGCTTTCTTT

D gene: .
clone size: once
V gene: TRBV6-1
J gene: TRBJ2-7
CDR3 protein: CASLLQGYEQYF
CDR3 DNA: TGTGCCAGCCTCCTACAGGGATACGAGCAGTACTTC

D gene: .
clone size: once
V gene: TRBV19
J gene: TRBJ1-3
CDR3 protein: CASDQGFSQRNTIYF
CDR3 DNA: TGTGCCAGCGATCAGGGGTTCTCCCAGCGAAACACCATATATTTT

D gene: .
clone size: once
V gene: TRBV27
J gene: TRBJ1-5
CDR3 protein: CATWASGGRQPQHF
CDR3 DNA: TGTGCCACATGGGCCTCGGGGGGCAGACAGCCCCAGCATTTT

D gene: .
clone size: .
V gene: TRBV27
J gene: TRBJ1-1
CDR3 protein: CASSPGQGRTEAFF
CDR3 DNA: TGTGCCAGCTCCCCCGGCCAGGGGAGAACTGAAGCTTTCTTT

D gene: TRBD1
clone size: .
V gene: TRBV27
J gene: TRBJ2-7
CDR3 protein: CASSLRDRVRYEQYF
CDR3 DNA: TGTGCCAGCAGTTTAAGGGACAGGGTGAGGTACGAGCAGTACTTC

D gene: .
clone size: few
V gene: TRBV10-3
J gene: TRBJ1-2
CDR3 protein: CAISGDIYGYTF
CDR3 DNA: TGTGCCATCAGTGGGGACATCTATGGCTACACCTTC

D gene: .
clone size: .
V gene: TRBV5-8
J gene: TRBJ2-2
CDR3 protein: CASSSGTRNTGELFF
CDR3 DNA: TGTGCCAGCAGCTCCGGGACAAGGAACACCGGGGAGCTGTTTTTT

D gene: TRBD1
clone size: .
V gene: TRBV5-1
J gene: TRBJ1-4
CDR3 protein: CASSPSDREVTEKLFF
CDR3 DNA: TGCGCCAGCAGCCCTTCGGACAGGGAAGTTACTGAAAAACTGTTTTTT

D gene: .
clone size: .
V gene: TRBV7-9
J gene: TRBJ1-4
CDR3 protein: CASSPRGGALNEKLFF
CDR3 DNA: TGTGCCAGCAGCCCCCGGGGGGGGGCATTGAATGAAAAACTGTTTTTT

D gene: .
clone size: few
V gene: TRBV19
J gene: TRBJ2-7
CDR3 protein: CASSINRGSYEQYF
CDR3 DNA: TGTGCCAGTAGTATCAATCGGGGGTCCTACGAGCAGTACTTC

D gene: .
clone size: few
V gene: TRBV27
J gene: TRBJ2-2
CDR3 protein: CASSFDTKGSGELFF
CDR3 DNA: TGTGCCAGCAGTTTCGACACCAAGGGGTCCGGGGAGCTGTTTTTT

D gene: .
clone size: .
V gene: TRBV4-2
J gene: TRBJ2-2
CDR3 protein: CASSPLLGAGNTGELFF
CDR3 DNA: TGTGCCAGCAGCCCTTTGCTGGGGGCAGGGAACACCGGGGAGCTGTTTTTT

D gene: TRBD2
clone size: .
V gene: TRBV7-2
J gene: TRBJ2-2
CDR3 protein: CASTKTSGGGELFF
CDR3 DNA: TGTGCCAGCACCAAGACTAGCGGGGGTGGGGAGCTGTTTTTT

D gene: .
clone size: once
V gene: TRBV25-1
J gene: TRBJ1-2
CDR3 protein: CASSALVGGNYGYTF
CDR3 DNA: TGTGCCAGCAGTGCCCTAGTGGGGGGAAACTATGGCTACACCTTC

D gene: TRBD1
clone size: .
V gene: TRBV19
J gene: TRBJ1-3
CDR3 protein: CASIPAGGSGNTIYF
CDR3 DNA: TGTGCCAGTATCCCCGCAGGGGGCTCTGGAAACACCATATATTTT

D gene: TRBD1
clone size: .
V gene: TRBV2
J gene: TRBJ1-6
CDR3 protein: CASSSGQLNSPLHF
CDR3 DNA: TGTGCCAGCAGCTCGGGACAGCTTAATTCACCCCTCCACTTT

D gene: .
clone size: .
V gene: TRBV4-1
J gene: TRBJ2-2
CDR3 protein: CASSQVPRQSTGELFF
CDR3 DNA: TGCGCCAGCAGCCAAGTCCCGAGACAGTCCACCGGGGAGCTGTTTTTT

D gene: .
clone size: few
V gene: TRBV7-2
J gene: TRBJ2-7
CDR3 protein: CASSRQVGEGGGEQYF
CDR3 DNA: TGTGCCAGCAGCCGACAGGTTGGAGAAGGCGGTGGCGAGCAGTACTTC

D gene: .
clone size: .
V gene: TRBV4-3
J gene: TRBJ1-6
CDR3 protein: CASSQDGRAGPPLHF
CDR3 DNA: TGCGCCAGCAGCCAAGACGGCAGGGCAGGGCCACCCCTCCACTTT

D gene: TRBD1
clone size: few
V gene: TRBV27
J gene: TRBJ1-1
CDR3 protein: CASSARQGANTEAFF
CDR3 DNA: TGTGCCAGCAGTGCCAGACAGGGGGCAAACACTGAAGCTTTCTTT

D gene: .
clone size: .
V gene: TRBV7-2
J gene: TRBJ2-3
CDR3 protein: CASTRGGVADTQYF
CDR3 DNA: TGTGCCAGCACCCGAGGGGGGGTTGCAGATACGCAGTATTTT

D gene: .
clone size: few
V gene: TRBV5-1
J gene: TRBJ2-7
CDR3 protein: CASSLERDTYEQYF
CDR3 DNA: TGCGCCAGCAGCTTGGAACGGGACACCTACGAGCAGTACTTC

D gene: .
clone size: .
V gene: TRBV6-1
J gene: TRBJ1-3
CDR3 protein: CASSVTATSGNTIYF
CDR3 DNA: TGTGCCAGCAGTGTGACAGCTACCTCTGGAAACACCATATATTTT

D gene: TRBD2
clone size: few
V gene: TRBV5-6
J gene: TRBJ2-3
CDR3 protein: CASSPDGAQRGSGDTQYF
CDR3 DNA: TGTGCCAGCAGCCCGGACGGGGCTCAGCGGGGGTCCGGAGATACGCAGTATTTT

D gene: TRBD1
clone size: .
V gene: TRBV7-9
J gene: TRBJ1-5
CDR3 protein: CASSYSGGDQPQHF
CDR3 DNA: TGTGCCAGCAGCTACTCAGGGGGCGACCAGCCCCAGCATTTT

D gene: .
clone size: .
V gene: TRBV27
J gene: TRBJ1-4
CDR3 protein: CASSTLLGGDEKLFF
CDR3 DNA: TGTGCCAGCAGTACCCTCCTGGGGGGGGACGAAAAACTGTTTTTT

D gene: .
clone size: .
V gene: TRBV19
J gene: TRBJ2-3
CDR3 protein: CASSRTTSTDTQYF
CDR3 DNA: TGTGCCAGTAGTAGGACAACTAGCACAGATACGCAGTATTTT

D gene: .
clone size: once
V gene: TRBV6-7
J gene: TRBJ2-3
CDR3 protein: CASSYEPDTQYF
CDR3 DNA: TGTGCCAGCAGTTACGAGCCGGATACGCAGTATTTT

D gene: .
clone size: .
V gene: TRBV30
J gene: TRBJ1-4
CDR3 protein: CAWSEFGGATNEKLFF
CDR3 DNA: TGTGCCTGGAGTGAGTTCGGGGGGGCAACTAATGAAAAACTGTTTTTT

D gene: TRBD1
clone size: .
V gene: TRBV10-3
J gene: TRBJ2-7
CDR3 protein: CAISTGQQLTYEQYF
CDR3 DNA: TGTGCCATCAGCACGGGACAGCAGCTTACCTACGAGCAGTACTTC

D gene: .
clone size: .
V gene: TRBV12-5
J gene: TRBJ2-3
CDR3 protein: CASAQWGARADTQYF
CDR3 DNA: TGTGCTAGTGCCCAGTGGGGCGCAAGGGCAGATACGCAGTATTTT

D gene: TRBD1
clone size: .
V gene: TRBV6-5
J gene: TRBJ1-2
CDR3 protein: CASSKGTGSLIYTF
CDR3 DNA: TGTGCCAGCAGCAAGGGGACAGGGTCCTTGATCTACACCTTC

D gene: .
clone size: .
V gene: TRBV19
J gene: TRBJ1-5
CDR3 protein: CVSGPWALGDQPQHF
CDR3 DNA: TGTGTCAGTGGGCCCTGGGCACTTGGCGATCAGCCCCAGCATTTT

D gene: TRBD2
clone size: .
V gene: TRBV9
J gene: TRBJ2-3
CDR3 protein: CASSGHGGSASTDTQYF
CDR3 DNA: TGTGCCAGCAGCGGCCACGGGGGGTCGGCTAGCACAGATACGCAGTATTTT

D gene: TRBD1
clone size: .
V gene: TRBV5-6
J gene: TRBJ1-1
CDR3 protein: CASSWGQGATEAFF
CDR3 DNA: TGTGCCAGCAGCTGGGGACAGGGGGCGACTGAAGCTTTCTTT

D gene: .
clone size: few
V gene: TRBV9
J gene: TRBJ2-7
CDR3 protein: CASSFGPGGGGEQYF
CDR3 DNA: TGTGCCAGCAGCTTCGGGCCCGGGGGTGGGGGCGAGCAGTACTTC

D gene: .
clone size: .
V gene: TRBV11-2
J gene: TRBJ1-4
CDR3 protein: CASSPSRATNEKLFF
CDR3 DNA: TGTGCCAGCAGCCCCTCGAGGGCAACTAATGAAAAACTGTTTTTT

D gene: .
clone size: .
V gene: TRBV5-5
J gene: TRBJ1-2
CDR3 protein: CASSLDRLYGYTF
CDR3 DNA: TGTGCCAGCAGCTTGGACAGGCTCTATGGCTACACCTTC

D gene: TRBD1
clone size: .
V gene: TRBV19
J gene: TRBJ1-6
CDR3 protein: CASRPQGPPNSPLHF
CDR3 DNA: TGTGCCAGTAGGCCACAGGGGCCTCCTAATTCACCCCTCCACTTT